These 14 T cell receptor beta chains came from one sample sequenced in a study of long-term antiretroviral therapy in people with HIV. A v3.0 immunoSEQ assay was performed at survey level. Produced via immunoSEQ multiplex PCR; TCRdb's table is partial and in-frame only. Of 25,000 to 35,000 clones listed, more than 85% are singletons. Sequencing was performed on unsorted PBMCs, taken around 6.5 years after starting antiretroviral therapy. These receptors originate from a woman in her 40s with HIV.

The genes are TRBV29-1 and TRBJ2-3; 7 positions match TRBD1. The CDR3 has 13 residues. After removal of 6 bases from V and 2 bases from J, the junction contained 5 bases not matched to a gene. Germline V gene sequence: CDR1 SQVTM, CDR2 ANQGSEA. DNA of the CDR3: TGCAGCGTGAGGACAGGACCCACAGATACGCAGTATTTT. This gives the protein CSVRTGPTDTQYF.

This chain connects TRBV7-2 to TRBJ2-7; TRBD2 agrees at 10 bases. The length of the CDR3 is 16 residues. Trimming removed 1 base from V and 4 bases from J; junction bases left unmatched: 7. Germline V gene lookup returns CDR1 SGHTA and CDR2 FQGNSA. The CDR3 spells CASSLVLAGATYEQYF. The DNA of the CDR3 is TGTGCCAGCAGCTTAGTTCTAGCGGGGGCCACATACGAGCAGTACTTC.

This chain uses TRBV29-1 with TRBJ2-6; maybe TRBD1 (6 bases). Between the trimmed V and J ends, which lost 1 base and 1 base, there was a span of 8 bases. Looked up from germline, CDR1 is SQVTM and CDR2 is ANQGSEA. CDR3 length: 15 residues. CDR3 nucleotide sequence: TGCAGCGTTGAAGGAGGGGGATCTGGGGCCAACGTCCTGACTTTC. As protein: CSVEGGGSGANVLTF.

The CDR3, as DNA: TGCGCCAGCAGCCAGCAGGGGGGGGCAACTAATGAAAAACTGTTTTTT. Translated: CASSQQGGATNEKLFF. The genes are TRBV4-1 and TRBJ1-4, with 7 bases lining up with TRBD1. CDR1 MGHRA and CDR2 YSYEKL come from the germline V gene. This CDR3 is built from 16 residues. V was pared by 3 bases and J by 0 bases, with 4 bases of the junction left unmatched.

The CDR3, as DNA: TGCGCCAGCAGCCGTTCCGGTTCCGGGACGGACTCCTACGAGCAGTACTTC. Translated, it gives CASSRSGSGTDSYEQYF. V usage is TRBV4-1 and J usage is TRBJ2-7; D might be TRBD1 or TRBD2, each matching 5 bases. In germline, CDR1 is MGHRA, CDR2 YSYEKL. This CDR3 has 17 amino acids. V was trimmed by 4 bases and J by 0 bases, leaving 19 bases between them.

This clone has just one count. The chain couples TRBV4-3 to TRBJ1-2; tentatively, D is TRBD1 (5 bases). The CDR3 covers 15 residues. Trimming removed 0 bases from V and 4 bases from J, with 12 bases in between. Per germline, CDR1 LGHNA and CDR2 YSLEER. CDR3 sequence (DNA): TGCGCCAGCAGCCAAGAACAGGCGGGAATCTATGGCTACACCTTC. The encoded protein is CASSQEQAGIYGYTF.

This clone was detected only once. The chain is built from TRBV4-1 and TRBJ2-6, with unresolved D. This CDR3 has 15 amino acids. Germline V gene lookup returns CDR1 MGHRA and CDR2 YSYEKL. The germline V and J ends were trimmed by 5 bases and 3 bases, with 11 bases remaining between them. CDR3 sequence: CASSGFQNGANVLTF. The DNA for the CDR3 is TGCGCCAGCAGCGGTTTCCAAAATGGGGCCAACGTCCTGACTTTC.

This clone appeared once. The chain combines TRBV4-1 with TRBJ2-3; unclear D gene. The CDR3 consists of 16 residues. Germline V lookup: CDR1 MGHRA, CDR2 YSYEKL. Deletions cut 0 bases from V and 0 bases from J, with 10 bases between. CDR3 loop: CASSQDWATSTDTQYF. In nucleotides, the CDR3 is TGCGCCAGCAGCCAAGATTGGGCCACTAGCACAGATACGCAGTATTTT.

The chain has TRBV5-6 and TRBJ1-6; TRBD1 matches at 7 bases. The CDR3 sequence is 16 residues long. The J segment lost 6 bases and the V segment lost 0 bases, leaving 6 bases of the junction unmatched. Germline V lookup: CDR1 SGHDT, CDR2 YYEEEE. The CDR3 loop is CASSLAGRGLNSPLHF. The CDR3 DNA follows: TGTGCCAGCAGCTTGGCCGGGAGGGGGCTTAATTCACCCCTCCACTTT.

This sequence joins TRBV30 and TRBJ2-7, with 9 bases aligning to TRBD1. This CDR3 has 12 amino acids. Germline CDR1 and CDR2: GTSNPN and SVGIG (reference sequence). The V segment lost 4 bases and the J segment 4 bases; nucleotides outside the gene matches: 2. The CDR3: CAWTTGGYEQYF. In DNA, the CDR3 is TGTGCCTGGACGACAGGGGGTTACGAGCAGTACTTC.

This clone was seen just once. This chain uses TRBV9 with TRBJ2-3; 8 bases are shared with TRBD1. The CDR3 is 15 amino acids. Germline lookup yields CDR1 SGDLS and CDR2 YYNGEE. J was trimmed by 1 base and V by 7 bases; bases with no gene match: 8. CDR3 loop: CASGRVTGGTDTQYF. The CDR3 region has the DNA TGTGCCAGCGGTCGGGTGACAGGGGGCACAGATACGCAGTATTTT.

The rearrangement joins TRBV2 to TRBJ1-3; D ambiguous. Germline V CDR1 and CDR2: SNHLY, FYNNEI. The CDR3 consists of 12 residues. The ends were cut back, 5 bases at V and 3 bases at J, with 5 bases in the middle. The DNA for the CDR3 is TGTGCCAGCAGTTTAAATGGAAACACCATATATTTT. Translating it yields CASSLNGNTIYF.

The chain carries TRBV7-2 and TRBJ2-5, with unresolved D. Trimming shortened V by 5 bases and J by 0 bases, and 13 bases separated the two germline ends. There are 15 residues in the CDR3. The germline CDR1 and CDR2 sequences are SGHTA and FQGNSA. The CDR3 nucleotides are TGTGCCAGCAGCCCCCGGTCGGTGTACCAAGAGACCCAGTACTTC. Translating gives CASSPRSVYQETQYF.

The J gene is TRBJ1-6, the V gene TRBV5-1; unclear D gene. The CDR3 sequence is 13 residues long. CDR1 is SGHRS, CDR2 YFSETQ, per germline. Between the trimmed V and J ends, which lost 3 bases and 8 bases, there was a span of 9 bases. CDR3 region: CASSSVLDSPLHF. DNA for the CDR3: TGCGCCAGCAGCTCCGTCCTTGATTCACCCCTCCACTTT. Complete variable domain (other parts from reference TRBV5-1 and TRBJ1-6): KAGVTQTPRYLIKTRGQQVTLSCSPISGHRSVSWYQQTPGQGLQFLFEYFSETQRNKGNFPGRFSGRQFSNSRSEMNVSTLELGDSALYLCASSSVLDSPLHFGNGTRLTVT.